A selection of T cell receptor beta chains follows, all from one sample in a study of post-analysis software for immune sequencing data. TCRdb reanalysed the PCR reads using MiXCR and keeps one entry per CDR3 protein. The table lists approximately 730,000 distinct CDR3 sequences, 25% to 30% of them singletons. The sequencing sample was made of blood. The receptors here all came from a girl between 10 and 17 years old with multiple sclerosis. Both conserved end residues are part of each CDR3. The order of the fields is V gene, J gene, CDR3 protein.

TRBV18	TRBJ2-3	CASSRGSSAERVDTQYF
TRBV7-9	TRBJ2-7	CASSPREVYEQYF
TRBV20-1	TRBJ1-5	CSARGYRDTQQYSNQPQHF
TRBV4-2	TRBJ2-1	CASSQEGTGLYNEQFF
TRBV5-5	TRBJ2-7	CASSLSPSANYEQYF
TRBV28	TRBJ1-2	CASSSGTGVYGYTF
TRBV27	TRBJ1-5	CASSPYTGNQPQHF
TRBV15	TRBJ2-2	CATSREMGQGAGELFF
TRBV6-1	TRBJ2-7	CASSEAAGTYEQYF
TRBV29-1	TRBJ2-7	CSVRDRASYEQYF
TRBV3-1	TRBJ2-3	CASSQTPQPTDTQYF
TRBV10-3	TRBJ1-5	CAISESQDRVNQPQHF
TRBV20-1	TRBJ1-4	CSAGQGATNEKLFF
TRBV11-2	TRBJ2-3	CASSSVIPSTDTQYF
TRBV4-1	TRBJ1-2	CASSPLSTESNYGYTF
TRBV7-2	TRBJ2-7	CASSLYRDYEQYF
TRBV7-2	TRBJ1-5	CASSLLAGHSNQPQHF
TRBV5-1	TRBJ2-7	CASSFGLGGEQYF
TRBV7-9	TRBJ2-7	CASSSLTSGGVPLTGNEQYF
TRBV3-1	TRBJ2-1	CASSHDSGRAGNEQFF
TRBV7-2	TRBJ1-1	CASSSYQGTGNTEAFF
TRBV10-3	TRBJ2-7	CAISEGTSGHEQYF
TRBV20-1	TRBJ1-2	CSAPRGKGGYTF
TRBV20-1	TRBJ2-1	CSARDGTRDGSYNEQFF
TRBV29-1	TRBJ2-6	CSVEESGHLTSGANVLTF
TRBV9	TRBJ2-1	CASSDGTANEQFF
TRBV5-4	TRBJ1-1	CASSPSRGFTEAFF
TRBV18	TRBJ2-6	CASSLNRGQGTGANVLTF
TRBV10-3	TRBJ1-3	CAISDRGAPGASGNTIYF
TRBV27	TRBJ2-5	CASSLSSVQTQYF
TRBV29-1	TRBJ2-3	CSAVVSRSTDTQYF
TRBV11-2	TRBJ1-1	CASSLVLGVGNTEAFF
TRBV20-1	TRBJ2-4	CSASPGSRNIQYF
TRBV7-2	TRBJ2-5	CASSLDAGGWETQYF
TRBV5-1	TRBJ2-1	CASSRQDADNEQFF
TRBV20-1	TRBJ1-5	CSARGGEGWGNQPQHF
TRBV5-1	TRBJ1-1	CASSQPAENTEAFF
TRBV18	TRBJ2-1	CASSLTSGGGNEQFF
TRBV2	TRBJ2-5	CASSEVLAETQYF
TRBV7-2	TRBJ2-7	CASSLTAFEQYF
TRBV7-2	TRBJ1-6	CASSWGDRVGSPLHF
TRBV11-2	TRBJ1-6	CASSHRTDSPLHF
TRBV28	TRBJ2-1	CASSFRPHSNNEQFF
TRBV20-1	TRBJ1-5	CSASGVLSNQPQHF
TRBV7-2	TRBJ2-7	CASSLYGRGEISYEQYF
TRBV7-9	TRBJ1-5	CANSLGTGANQPQHF
TRBV2	TRBJ2-7	CASMRGAYEQYF
TRBV12-3/TRBV12-4	TRBJ2-4	CASSPPATPPQQYF
TRBV28	TRBJ2-1	CASSLRTSGAWYNEQFF
TRBV5-5	TRBJ2-1	CASSVLGGPVGNEQFF
TRBV3-1	TRBJ2-4	CASSPLPTAAKNIQYF
TRBV24-1	TRBJ2-3	CATSTGTKITDTQYF
TRBV29-1	TRBJ2-1	CSAQTSSSYNEQFF
TRBV15	TRBJ2-1	CATSNGSSYNEQFF
TRBV3-1	TRBJ2-3	CASSQAGLGPTDTQYF
TRBV7-2	TRBJ2-1	CASSNHRGPSYNEQFF
TRBV20-1	TRBJ2-1	CSAIPPQANEQFF
TRBV9	TRBJ2-3	CASSVAPSSRSTDTQYF
TRBV6-5	TRBJ2-7	CASSNPSRGAYEQYF
TRBV7-9	TRBJ1-1	CASTKHGDTEAFF